Listed below are T cell receptor beta chains from one sample, sequenced in a study of CD8 T cells in ankylosing spondylitis. TCRdb used MiXCR to reprocess the 5' RACE reads, holding one entry per CDR3 protein. This sample carries fewer than 500,000 distinct CDR3 sequences, 20% to 25% of them seen once, and the ten largest clones take roughly a sixth. Sequenced: blood, either unsorted or a sorted T cell fraction (not recorded which). The receptors here all came from a male donor with ankylosing spondylitis. The conserved cysteine and the conserved F or W are not part of the CDR3 here. Clone size, where shown, is once, few, many, or a class for clones that have expanded.

v_call	clone_size	j_call	cdr3_aa
TRBV6-5	-	TRBJ1-6	ASSYEPWGNSPLH
TRBV6-5	-	TRBJ2-2	ASSYRRGTGELF
TRBV5-1	-	TRBJ2-1	ASSLGGQEFLEQF
TRBV6-5	few	TRBJ2-3	ASSYQSRGAGGENTQY
TRBV5-1	-	TRBJ2-7	ASSLSLAGYEQY
TRBV7-2	-	TRBJ2-7	ASSLVGAGGRYEQY
TRBV6-5	few	TRBJ2-3	ASSYILVGTDTQY
TRBV2	once	TRBJ1-1	ASRRNQGMAEAF
TRBV11-3	-	TRBJ2-7	ASSPGSNYEQY
TRBV29-1	-	TRBJ1-2	SVARGGRAVYGYT
TRBV25-1	many	TRBJ1-1	ASSDRGIGWAEAF
TRBV12-3/TRBV12-4	-	TRBJ2-1	ASSLSPGQGSGGKQF
TRBV4-1	many	TRBJ2-1	ASSQEGGTVSIPDEQF
TRBV28	-	TRBJ2-7	ATGTGDRTRQY
TRBV19	-	TRBJ2-7	ASSDSEWKQY
TRBV28	-	TRBJ2-3	ASSYPGTATSTDTQY
TRBV5-5	-	TRBJ2-7	ASSLVGVEYEQY
TRBV12-3/TRBV12-4	few	TRBJ2-5	ASWGGKTQY
TRBV25-1	few	TRBJ2-1	ASLPRTGGRDEQF
TRBV19	few	TRBJ2-7	ASSTDGLADRPYEQY
TRBV11-2	few	TRBJ2-7	ASNKDRGLERDYGRAYEQY
TRBV12-3/TRBV12-4	-	TRBJ1-5	ASSFPGDNQPQH
TRBV20-1	few	TRBJ1-5	SARDSRSNQPQH
TRBV14	-	TRBJ1-4	ASSQVRQGFEKLF
TRBV5-1	-	TRBJ2-7	ASSLVGQGTYEQY
TRBV7-3	-	TRBJ2-3	ASSQGYTDTQY
TRBV5-1	-	TRBJ1-5	ASSLEAGVNQPQH
TRBV20-1	few	TRBJ2-2	SARDRVRSNTGELF
TRBV29-1	-	TRBJ1-1	SVDPRTGSEAF
TRBV3-1	many	TRBJ1-1	ASSPSTGDAEAF